These 23 T cell receptor beta chains were all obtained from the same sample, sequenced in a study of cytomegalovirus exposure and HLA in healthy donors. The repertoire was sequenced with immunoSEQ multiplex PCR; TCRdb's copy has only in-frame clones and lacks some. The table records roughly 200,000 clones, about nine tenths of them present only once. The sample taken for sequencing was PBMCs. All receptors come from a man aged 25 to 45 in good health and CMV-seropositive.

The genes are TRBV4-1 and TRBJ2-7, with 12 nucleotides matching TRBD2. Germline V gives CDR1 MGHRA, CDR2 YSYEKL. The CDR3 contains 16 residues. V lost 1 base and J lost 7; bases outside the gene matches: 8. CDR3: CASSQGLAGARGEQYF. For the CDR3, the DNA is TGCGCCAGCAGCCAAGGACTAGCGGGGGCCCGTGGGGAGCAGTACTTC.

The gene calls are TRBV28 and TRBJ1-4; 12 nucleotides agree with TRBD1. This CDR3 has 17 residues. V dropped 4 bases and J dropped 4; count of bases not matched to a gene: 7. The germline CDR1 and CDR2 sequences are MDHEN and SYDVKM. The CDR3 protein is CASSSRDRGRLNEKLFF. In nucleotides, the CDR3 is TGTGCCAGCAGTTCCCGGGACAGGGGGCGTCTTAATGAAAAACTGTTTTTT.

Here the CDR3 DNA reads TGCGCCAGCAGCCAAGATTCCAGCGGGGGATTCACAGATACGCAGTATTTT. This translates into CASSQDSSGGFTDTQYF. The chain employs TRBV4-3 and TRBJ2-3, with 8 bases matching TRBD2. The V segment lost 0 bases and the J segment 2 bases; nucleotides outside the gene matches: 7. This CDR3 region has 17 residues. Germline-derived CDR1 and CDR2 are LGHNA and YSLEER.

This chain links TRBV4-1 with TRBJ1-2; a possible D gene is TRBD1 (5 bases). Germline values: CDR1 MGHRA, CDR2 YSYEKL. V shed 4 bases and J shed 4 bases, with 16 bases lying between them. This CDR3 comprises 15 residues. The CDR3 nucleotides are TGCGCCAGCAGCCCGGATCAGACAGCTTTCTATGGCTACACCTTC. Protein product: CASSPDQTAFYGYTF.

The chain recombines TRBV6-6 with TRBJ2-3; D perhaps matches TRBD1 (6 bases). This CDR3 comprises 15 residues. Germline V gene data show CDR1 as MNHNY and CDR2 as SVGAGI (reference sequence). V lost 6 bases and J lost 3, with 16 bases in between. This chain's CDR3 is CASRAQGKRTDTQYF. The CDR3 DNA reads as TGTGCCAGCAGGGCACAGGGTAAACGGACAGATACGCAGTATTTT.

This chain links TRBV11-1 with TRBJ2-3; D is unclear. The V and J ends lost 4 bases and 3 bases respectively, with 8 bases between them. The CDR3 covers 13 residues. The germline V gene has CDR1 SGHAT and CDR2 FQDESV (reference sequence). This chain's CDR3 is CASSSGWTDTQYF. CDR3 DNA sequence: TGTGCCAGCAGCTCCGGGTGGACAGATACGCAGTATTTT.

The chain uses TRBV6-1 and TRBJ2-7, with 12 bases matching TRBD2. This CDR3 region has 14 residues. Germline CDR1 MNHNS, CDR2 SASEGT. The J segment lost 1 base and the V segment lost 6 bases, leaving 1 base of the junction unmatched. Here the CDR3 reads CASRGLAGSYEQYF. The DNA for the CDR3 is TGTGCCAGCAGAGGACTAGCGGGGTCCTACGAGCAGTACTTC.

This chain links TRBV20-1 with TRBJ2-3; D is unclear. Trimming pared 3 bases from V and 6 bases from J, leaving 4 bases between. The length of the CDR3 is 10 residues. Germline V gene lookup returns CDR1 DFQATT and CDR2 SNEGSKA (reference sequence). CDR3 sequence reads: CSASLDTQYF. The CDR3 region has the DNA TGCAGTGCTAGTTTGGATACGCAGTATTTT.

V is TRBV9 and J is TRBJ2-1, with a weak D call TRBD2 (6 bases). V lost 0 bases and J lost 7, with 14 bases in between. The germline V gene encodes CDR1 SGDLS and CDR2 YYNGEE. The CDR3 spans 15 residues. The CDR3: CASSVGGRGGNEQFF. The CDR3 region has the DNA TGTGCCAGCAGCGTAGGTGGGCGGGGTGGGAATGAGCAGTTCTTC.

In this sample, this clone turned up once. This chain joins TRBV9 and TRBJ1-1; no firm D call. V was shortened by 4 bases and J by 3 bases, with 10 bases between the two germline ends. Germline V gene data show CDR1 as SGDLS and CDR2 as YYNGEE. CDR3 length equals 13 residues. The CDR3 DNA follows: TGTGCCAGCAGCCCCGGCGTTGACACTGAAGCTTTCTTT. Protein: CASSPGVDTEAFF.

This clone was counted only a few times. The gene calls are TRBV1 and TRBJ1-5. TRBV1 is labeled a pseudogene. CDR3 length: 15 amino acids. CDR3 residues: CTSSQEGGSNQPQHF. CDR3 DNA: TGCACCAGCAGCCAAGAAGGCGGGAGCAATCAGCCCCAGCATTTT.

The chain is built from TRBV27 and TRBJ2-4; weak D call: TRBD1 (5 bases). The V end was cut by 8 bases, the J end by 6 bases, with 8 bases between. This CDR3 spans 11 amino acids. Germline lookup yields CDR1 MNHEY and CDR2 SMNVEV (reference sequence). The CDR3 is CASSQGNIQYF. The CDR3 region has the DNA TGTGCCAGCTCGCAGGGAAACATTCAGTACTTC.

The chain carries TRBV4-1 and TRBJ1-2, with TRBD1 matching 9 bases. J was trimmed by 8 bases and V by 4 bases; bases with no gene match: 5. The germline CDR1 and CDR2 sequences are MGHRA and YSYEKL. This CDR3 comprises 13 residues. The CDR3 sequence: CASSRGDRDGYTF. The CDR3 nucleotides read TGCGCCAGCAGCCGCGGGGACAGGGACGGCTACACCTTC.

J is TRBJ2-2 and V is TRBV7-2, with D possibly matching TRBD2 (5 bases). CDR3 length: 16 residues. The germline V gene has CDR1 SGHTA and CDR2 FQGNSA. Deletions cut 5 bases from V and 4 bases from J, with 17 bases between. The CDR3 DNA follows: TGTGCCAGCAGCCCCGAGGGTCCGAGGAGCACCGGGGAGCTGTTTTTT. Its translation is CASSPEGPRSTGELFF.

The chain combines TRBV7-8 with TRBJ2-7; 9 bases are a match to TRBD2. Trimming at V came to 1 base and at J to 6 bases, leaving 13 bases not matched to a gene. This CDR3 comprises 17 residues. CDR1 and CDR2 (germline): SGHVS, FQNEAQ. The CDR3 sequence: CASSLEGLAVSISEQYF. The CDR3 coding sequence is TGTGCCAGCAGCTTAGAGGGACTAGCAGTGTCCATCTCCGAGCAGTACTTC.

The chain combines TRBV4-3 with TRBJ1-5; 7 nucleotides agree with TRBD1. This CDR3 spans 15 amino acids. The J segment lost 4 bases and the V segment lost 4 bases, leaving 7 bases of the junction unmatched. Germline CDR1 reads LGHNA; CDR2 reads YSLEER. CDR3 residues: CASSRYRGQNQPQHF. As DNA, the CDR3 is TGCGCCAGCAGCCGATACAGGGGTCAAAATCAGCCCCAGCATTTT.

The V gene is TRBV27, the J gene TRBJ2-5, with 7 positions matching TRBD1. V lost 2 bases, J lost 2 bases, and 11 bases stayed unmatched. The CDR3 totals 17 residues. Germline CDR1 reads MNHEY; CDR2 reads SMNVEV (reference sequence). As DNA, the CDR3 is TGTGCCAGCAGTTTAGGGTACAGGGGAAGGGGGCAAGAGACCCAGTACTTC. Translated, it gives CASSLGYRGRGQETQYF.

About this clone itself: The junction departs from germline at one end; a sequencing error may be responsible. The chain uses TRBV28 and TRBJ1-2, with 8 positions matching TRBD1. The CDR3 covers 15 residues. Germline values: CDR1 MDHEN, CDR2 SYDVKM. This chain's CDR3 is CASSLWYRDRSDVSF. CDR3 sequence (DNA): TGTGCCAGCAGTTTATGGTACCGGGACAGGTCCGATGTATCCTTC.

The V gene is TRBV27, the J gene TRBJ2-7, with TRBD1 matching 12 bases. The CDR3 runs to 16 residues. V dropped 5 bases and J dropped 6; count of bases not matched to a gene: 11. Per germline, CDR1 MNHEY and CDR2 SMNVEV (reference sequence). CDR3 DNA sequence: TGTGCCAGCAGTAGGTGGACGGGACAGGGGGCCGTCGAGCAGTACTTC. It encodes CASSRWTGQGAVEQYF.

The rearrangement links TRBV7-2 to TRBJ2-1; the D gene is possibly TRBD1 (8 bases). With 5 bases removed from V and 2 bases from J, the gap between germline ends came to 16 bases. Germline CDR1 reads SGHTA; CDR2 reads FQGNSA. The CDR3 contains 16 residues. CDR3 coding DNA: TGTGCCAGCAGCCAACAGGGGGGGGCTGCCTACAATGAGCAGTTCTTC. Its translation: CASSQQGGAAYNEQFF.

V is TRBV6-5 and J is TRBJ2-7; D is undetermined. Trimming cost V 0 bases and J 3 bases, with 9 bases left between them. The CDR3 is made up of 14 amino acids. In germline, CDR1 is MNHEY, CDR2 SVGAGI. The CDR3 region has the DNA TGTGCCAGCAGTTACTCCTGGCAGGACTACGAGCAGTACTTC. Its protein product is CASSYSWQDYEQYF.

V and J are TRBV6-5 and TRBJ2-7; 10 bases are a match to TRBD1. V shed 2 bases and J 5 bases; nucleotides not matched to a gene: 9. Germline CDR1 and CDR2: MNHEY and SVGAGI. This CDR3 spans 16 amino acids. The CDR3 DNA reads as TGTGCCAGCAGTTACACCGCCGGGACAGGGGCCCACGAGCAGTACTTC. Its protein is CASSYTAGTGAHEQYF.

About this clone: Other DNA sequences in this specimen translate into the identical CDR3. This CDR3 is CASSSTGGIDTQYF. The CDR3, as DNA: TGTGCCAGCAGCTCCACAGGGGGCATAGATACGCAGTATTTT. This rearrangement joins TRBV7-3 to TRBJ2-3; 9 bases align to TRBD1. V lost 4 bases, J lost 5 bases, and 4 bases stayed unmatched. The CDR3 length is 14 residues. CDR1 is SGHTA and CDR2 is FQGTGA in the germline V gene.